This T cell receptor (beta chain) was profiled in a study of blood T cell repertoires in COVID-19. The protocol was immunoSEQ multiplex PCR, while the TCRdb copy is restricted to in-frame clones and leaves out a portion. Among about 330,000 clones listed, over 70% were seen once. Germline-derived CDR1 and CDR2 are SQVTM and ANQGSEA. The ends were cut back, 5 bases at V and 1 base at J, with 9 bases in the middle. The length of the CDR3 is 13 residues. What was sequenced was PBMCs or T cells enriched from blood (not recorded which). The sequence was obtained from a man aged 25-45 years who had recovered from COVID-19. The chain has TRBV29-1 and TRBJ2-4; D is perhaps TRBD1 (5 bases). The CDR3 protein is CSVSAGAKNIQYF. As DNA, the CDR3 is TGCAGCGTTTCCGCAGGGGCCAAAAACATTCAGTACTTC.